These 22 T cell receptor beta chains share one sample of origin, sequenced in a study of T cells in women clearing cervical HPV infection. Assay used: immunoSEQ multiplex PCR; TCRdb lists only in-frame clones, some missing. There are roughly 30,000 clones in the sample, with about 4.6% held by the top ten. Material for sequencing was blood buffy coat. The source of these receptors is a woman aged 18 to 75 with a cervical HPV16 infection that either progressed to CIN3+ or cleared (not recorded which).

As regards this clone: The CDR3 goes on 3 residues after the read ends, and that part is filled in from the germline J gene. This chain uses TRBV20-1 with TRBJ1-1; D is undetermined. The CDR3 totals 11 residues. Germline loops: CDR1 DFQATT, CDR2 SNEGSKA (reference sequence). Trimming removed 3 bases from V and 6 bases from J, with 8 bases in between. CDR3 DNA, as far as it was read: TGCAGTGCTAGTAGGACTTCTGAA. This translates into CSASRTSE. The whole CDR3 is CSASRTSEAFF.

Turning to this clone: The read is 3 residues too short to cover the CDR3 end, so that end is filled in from the germline J gene. V and J are TRBV30 and TRBJ1-2, with 7 positions matching TRBD1. Trimming cost V 2 bases and J 1 base; bases outside gene matches: 1. The CDR3 runs 13 residues. Germline V CDR1 and CDR2: GTSNPN, SVGIG (reference sequence). CDR3 DNA, as far as it was read: TGTGCCTGGAGTTCAGGGGGTAACTATGGC. Translating gives CAWSSGGNYG. The entire CDR3 protein reads CAWSSGGNYGYTF. Together with reference TRBV30 and TRBJ1-2, the CDR3 gives the full variable domain: SQTIHQWPATLVQPVGSPLSLECTVEGTSNPNLYWYRQAAGRGLQLLFYSVGIGQISSEVPQNLSASRPQDRQFILSSKKLLLSDSGFYLCAWSSGGNYGYTFGSGTRLTVV.

To note about this clone: The CDR3 extends 3 residues past the end of the read, so its final part is completed from the germline J gene. The V and J genes are TRBV6-2 or TRBV6-3 and TRBJ2-4; 12 bases are shared with TRBD1. The CDR3 sequence is 14 residues long. Germline V gives CDR1 MNHEY, CDR2 SVGEGT. Partial CDR3 DNA: TGTGCCAGCAGCCCCGGGACAGGGGGCGCTGGT. It encodes CASSPGTGGAG. The CDR3 reads in full as CASSPGTGGAGQYF.

As to this clone: The read finishes 3 residues shy of the CDR3 end, and the germline J gene is used to complete it. The rearrangement links TRBV30 to TRBJ1-2, with D perhaps matching TRBD1 (6 bases). The length of the CDR3 is 14 residues. The germline gives CDR1 GTSNPN, CDR2 SVGIG (reference sequence). The CDR3 region is CAWSVDIGGKDYTF. The CDR3 bases that were read are TGTGCCTGGAGTGTAGATATAGGGGGAAAAGAC.

Remarks on this clone: The read terminates 3 residues before the CDR3 end, so the remaining end is supplied by the germline J gene. V usage is TRBV5-6 and J usage is TRBJ2-1; 10 bases are a match to TRBD1. This CDR3 comprises 14 residues. CDR1 is SGHDT, CDR2 YYEEEE, per germline. J gave up 7 bases and V 2 bases, and 3 bases lay outside the gene matches. The CDR3 loop reads CASSLRQGANEQFF. Partial CDR3 DNA: TGTGCCAGCAGCTTACGACAGGGGGCGAATGAG.

With regard to this clone: The read comes to an end 3 residues before the CDR3 does, leaving the germline J gene to fill in the end. The J gene is TRBJ1-2, the V gene TRBV19; 7 bases are a match to TRBD1. V was pared by 4 bases and J by 2 bases, with 10 bases of the junction left unmatched. Germline CDR1 reads LNHDA; CDR2 reads SQIVND (reference sequence). The CDR3 contains 16 residues. CDR3 sequence: CASSRTTGAANYGYTF. The part of the CDR3 DNA that was read is TGTGCCAGTAGTAGAACCACAGGGGCGGCAAACTATGGC.

The part of the CDR3 DNA that was read is TGTGCCAGAAGCATGGGACTAGCGGGAGATGGGTCCGGGGAG. Translating gives CARSMGLAGDGSGE. The whole CDR3 is CARSMGLAGDGSGELFF. This chain connects TRBV5-3 to TRBJ2-2, with 14 bases that match TRBD2. Read sequence stops 3 residues before the CDR3 end, and the germline J gene provides the missing end. TRBV5-3 counts as an open reading frame of uncertain function. There are 17 residues in the CDR3. Trimming cost V 4 bases and J 6 bases; bases outside gene matches: 8.

As for this clone: The observed sequence ends 3 residues before the CDR3 terminus, with the missing tail filled in from the germline J gene. The gene calls are TRBV5-6 and TRBJ1-2; D remains unclear. V dropped 1 base and J dropped 7 bases, with 8 bases sitting between them. This CDR3 has 12 amino acids. Germline CDR1 SGHDT, CDR2 YYEEEE. This chain's CDR3 is CASSLKSGGYTF. The sequenced CDR3 bases are TGTGCCAGCAGCTTGAAGTCGGGTGGC.

Details on this clone: The CDR3 is cut off 3 residues early in the read; its end comes from the germline J gene. J is TRBJ1-6 and V is TRBV20-1, with TRBD1 as a possible D gene (5 bases). Germline CDR1 is DFQATT and CDR2 is SNEGSKA (reference sequence). The CDR3 sequence is 13 residues long. Deletions cut 2 bases from V and 7 bases from J, with 9 bases between. The sequenced part of the CDR3 DNA is TGCAGTGCTAGACAGGGAAGGAATTCACCC. It specifies CSARQGRNSP. The entire CDR3 protein reads CSARQGRNSPLHF.

To note about this clone: Sequencing ends 3 residues short of the CDR3 end; the germline J gene provides the rest. This sequence joins TRBV10-3 and TRBJ2-7, with D possibly TRBD1 on 5 matching bases. Trimming removed 7 bases at V and 1 base at J, with 11 bases between. Germline lookup yields CDR1 ENHRY and CDR2 SYGVKD. The CDR3 covers 13 residues. Partial CDR3 DNA: TGTGCCATCAAAGCAGGGCCGTCCTACGAG. Protein sequence: CAIKAGPSYE. The whole CDR3 region reads CAIKAGPSYEQYF.

A word on this clone: The read comes to an end 3 residues before the CDR3 does, leaving the germline J gene to fill in the end. This chain joins TRBV20-1 and TRBJ2-3, with 10 bases fitting TRBD2. The CDR3 runs to 14 residues. Germline V CDR1 and CDR2: DFQATT, SNEGSKA (reference sequence). CDR3 DNA, as far as it was read: TGCAGTGCTCTTAGCGGGGGGCGGAGAGAGACG. This gives the protein CSALSGGRRET. The whole CDR3 sequence is CSALSGGRRETQYF.

As for this clone: The read ends 3 residues before the CDR3 terminus; that terminus is restored from the germline J gene. This chain uses TRBV5-1 with TRBJ1-2; a weak D match, TRBD1 (5 bases). The length of the CDR3 is 15 residues. Trimming pared 1 base from V and 2 bases from J, leaving 12 bases between. Germline loops: CDR1 SGHRS, CDR2 YFSETQ. CDR3 residues: CASSLSQGGNYGYTF. The part of the CDR3 DNA that was read is TGCGCCAGCAGCTTGTCTCAGGGAGGCAACTATGGC.

In the case of this clone: The CDR3 is cut off 3 residues early in the read; its end comes from the germline J gene. The V gene is TRBV6-1, the J gene TRBJ1-2, with D perhaps TRBD1 (5 bases). The V and J ends lost 4 bases and 4 bases respectively, with 10 bases between them. Germline V gene lookup returns CDR1 MNHNS and CDR2 SASEGT. This CDR3 has 13 amino acids. The CDR3 sequence: CASSATDFYGYTF. CDR3 DNA (partial): TGTGCCAGCAGTGCGACAGATTTCTATGGC.

As to this clone: The sequenced fragment ends 3 residues before the CDR3 boundary, so the rest is inferred from the germline J gene. The rearrangement uses TRBV5-1 and TRBJ1-4, with 7 bases lining up with TRBD1. J was trimmed by 4 bases and V by 2 bases; bases with no gene match: 8. The CDR3 has 16 amino acids. CDR1 SGHRS and CDR2 YFSETQ come from the germline V gene. Here the CDR3 reads CASSLSYRGGNEKLFF. CDR3 bases read: TGCGCCAGCAGCTTATCCTACAGGGGTGGTAATGAAAAA.

To note about this clone: The CDR3 end lies 3 residues beyond the end of the read and is filled in from the germline J gene. J is TRBJ1-4 and V is TRBV19; weak D call: TRBD1 (5 bases). CDR1 and CDR2 (germline): LNHDA, SQIVND (reference sequence). The CDR3 extends over 13 amino acids. Between the trimmed V and J ends, which lost 2 bases and 6 bases, there was a span of 7 bases. The CDR3 region is CASSIRGHEKLFF. CDR3 DNA (partial): TGTGCCAGTAGTATAAGGGGCCATGAAAAA.

Worth noting for this clone: The missing CDR3 end, 3 residues past where the read stops, is filled in from the germline J gene. The chain recombines TRBV18 with TRBJ1-4; D ambiguous. This CDR3 region has 13 residues. Germline V gene sequence: CDR1 KGHSH, CDR2 LQKENI. CDR3 protein: CASSPSRHSPLFF. The CDR3 DNA, read in part, is TGTGCCAGCTCACCATCAAGACACTCACCA.

CDR3 sequence reads: CASSNQGNQPQHF. The CDR3 bases that were read are TGTGCCAGCAGTAATCAGGGTAATCAGCCC. The gene calls are TRBV7-8 and TRBJ1-5, with D possibly TRBD1 on 5 matching bases. The read stops 3 residues short of the end of the CDR3; the missing end is completed from the germline J gene. This CDR3 is built from 13 residues. Between the trimmed V and J ends, which lost 6 bases and 4 bases, there was a span of 10 bases. The germline CDR1 and CDR2 sequences are SGHVS and FQNEAQ.

Concerning this clone: Read data end 3 residues before the CDR3 end; the end is taken from the germline J gene. The chain combines TRBV30 with TRBJ2-3, with D tentatively TRBD2 (7 bases). Germline values: CDR1 GTSNPN, CDR2 SVGIG (reference sequence). The CDR3 has 14 residues. The CDR3 sequence: CAWSWGGRSQPQYF. The covered CDR3 bases are TGTGCCTGGTCCTGGGGGGGCCGTAGTCAGCCG.

About this clone: The sequenced fragment ends 3 residues before the CDR3 boundary, so the rest is inferred from the germline J gene. This chain links TRBV5-4 with TRBJ2-2, with 8 bases lining up with TRBD2. V lost 2 bases, J lost 9 bases, and 6 bases stayed unmatched. Germline CDR1 reads SGHNT; CDR2 reads YYREEE (reference sequence). The CDR3 consists of 14 residues. The covered CDR3 bases are TGTGCCAGCAGCTTAACCGGGGGGGGTCGGGAG. It translates to CASSLTGGGRE. The CDR3 reads in full as CASSLTGGGRELFF.

About this clone itself: The read terminates 3 residues before the CDR3 end, so the remaining end is supplied by the germline J gene. The chain combines TRBV10-3 with TRBJ2-2; 7 bases are a match to TRBD1. The V gene's germline CDR1 is ENHRY and CDR2 SYGVKD. The CDR3 spans 15 residues. The CDR3 spells CAISRTGGADSPLFF. The part of the CDR3 DNA that was read is TGTGCCATCAGTAGGACAGGAGGTGCCGATTCACCG.

As for this clone: The DNA ends 3 residues before the CDR3 does, and the rest of the CDR3 is filled in from the germline J gene. Other DNA sequences within the sample encode an identical CDR3. V and J are TRBV7-2 and TRBJ1-3, with 10 bases fitting TRBD1. The germline gives CDR1 SGHTA, CDR2 FQGNSA. V was clipped by 4 bases and J by 3 bases; unmatched bases: 3. The CDR3 is 15 amino acids. The CDR3 bases that were read are TGTGCCAGCAGCTCTGGGACAGGGGATGGAAACACC. This sequence encodes CASSSGTGDGNT. The full-length CDR3 reads as CASSSGTGDGNTIYF.

With regard to this clone: The sequence runs out 3 residues before the end of the CDR3; the remainder is reconstructed from the germline J gene. The chain recombines TRBV20-1 with TRBJ1-1, with a tentative D call TRBD1 (6 bases). The CDR3 covers 13 residues. Germline assignment: CDR1 DFQATT and CDR2 SNEGSKA (reference sequence). The germline V and J ends were trimmed by 4 bases and 6 bases, with 15 bases remaining between them. CDR3 amino acids: CSAMVGRGAEAFF. CDR3 DNA, as far as it was read: TGCAGTGCTATGGTAGGCAGGGGAGCTGAA.